Below, 2 T cell receptor beta chains from the same sample are listed, as sequenced in a study of molecular identifiers for immune sequencing clone quantification. TCRdb fed the PCR reads into MiXCR, producing one record per CDR3 protein. The repertoire has around 470,000 distinct CDR3 sequences, under 30% of them found once; the top ten carry approximately 0.8%. The sequencing sample was made of naive CD8+ T cells from blood, with Jurkat cell RNA spiked in. Subset here: FACS-sorted CD8+CD4-CCR7+CD45RA+ naive T cells. The receptor set was obtained from a human donor in good health. Some libraries in this study had Jurkat cell RNA spiked in.

There are many counts of this clonotype. The rearrangement joins TRBV2 to TRBJ2-5; D is possibly TRBD2 (5 bases). Deletions cut 0 bases from V and 2 bases from J, with 16 bases between. This CDR3 region has 17 residues. Germline lookup yields CDR1 SNHLY and CDR2 FYNNEI. The CDR3 nucleotides read TGTGCCAGCAGTGAAGCGGGAGACTATCCCTGGCAAGAGACCCAGTACTTC. As protein: CASSEAGDYPWQETQYF.

Ten or more counts support this clonotype. The chain has TRBV7-2 and TRBJ2-4; D is ambiguous. The germline gives CDR1 SGHTA, CDR2 FQGNSA. Between the trimmed V and J ends, which lost 3 bases and 5 bases, there was a span of 8 bases. CDR3 length: 13 residues. The CDR3 loop is CASSFVTENIQYF. Written as DNA, the CDR3 is TGTGCCAGCAGCTTTGTCACAGAAAACATTCAGTACTTC.